A selection of T cell receptor beta chains follows, all from one sample in a study of blood T cell repertoires in COVID-19. Data came from immunoSEQ multiplex PCR; TCRdb stores just in-frame clones and leaves some out. Of 150,000 to 180,000 clones listed, around 83% are singletons. Sequenced material: peripheral blood. The receptors were gathered from a woman aged 55-70 years with COVID-19, enrolled during active disease. CDR3s include the opening cysteine and the closing phenylalanine or tryptophan. D genes are given only for firm matches. Size is omitted from some rows. Given values are once, few, many or a class for expanded clones.

>few|NA|TRBV5-6|TRBJ2-4
TGTGCCAGCAGCTTGGTCATAGCCAAAAACATTCAGTACTTC
CASSLVIAKNIQYF
>NA|NA|TRBV29-1|TRBJ1-1
TGCAGCGTTGCCAGGAAGCAGGGCACTGAAGCTTTCTTT
CSVARKQGTEAFF
>NA|TRBD2|TRBV4-1|TRBJ2-3
TGCGCCAGTTCACTAGCGGGAGAAACAGATACGCAGTATTTT
CASSLAGETDTQYF
>NA|TRBD1|TRBV7-3|TRBJ1-2
TGTGCCAGCAGCGCAAACAGGGGCGATGGCTACACCTTC
CASSANRGDGYTF
>NA|NA|TRBV19|TRBJ2-6
TGTGCCAGTAGTCCGGCCGGGAGTGCAGCCAACGTCCTGACTTTC
CASSPAGSAANVLTF
>NA|TRBD1|TRBV6-4|TRBJ1-1
TGTGCCAGCAGTCGGACAGGGGGAACTGAAGCTTTCTTT
CASSRTGGTEAFF
>NA|NA|TRBV5-1|TRBJ2-1
TGCGCCAGCAAGTTTCAGGCGGGCTCCTACAATGAGCAGTTCTTC
CASKFQAGSYNEQFF
>NA|NA|TRBV7-9|TRBJ1-1
TGTGCCAGCAGCTTAGGCAGGCCCTACACTGAAGCTTTCTTT
CASSLGRPYTEAFF
>once|TRBD1|TRBV19|TRBJ1-5
TGTGCCAGTACGGACAGGGCGGTGGGGCAGCCCCAGCATTTT
CASTDRAVGQPQHF
>NA|NA|TRBV30|TRBJ1-6
TGTGCCTGGAGTCCTATACAGGTCCGTAATAATTCACCCCTCCACTTT
CAWSPIQVRNNSPLHF
>NA|TRBD1|TRBV5-4|TRBJ1-2
TGTGCCAGCAGCTTGGCAGGACAGGGACCCTATGGCTACACCTTC
CASSLAGQGPYGYTF
>NA|NA|TRBV6-5|TRBJ1-6
TGTGCCAGCAGTACGGACTGGGGGGATTCACCCCTCCACTTT
CASSTDWGDSPLHF
>NA|NA|TRBV7-2|TRBJ1-5
TGTGCCAGCAGCTTAGCTAGCAGCAATCAGCCCCAGCATTTT
CASSLASSNQPQHF
>once|NA|TRBV18|TRBJ2-4
TGTGCCAGCTCACCAAACAGCCTAGCCAAAAACATTCAGTACTTC
CASSPNSLAKNIQYF
>NA|NA|TRBV10-3|TRBJ2-7
TGTGCCATCAGCCGTCAGGGTTACGAGCAGTACTTC
CAISRQGYEQYF
>NA|TRBD2|TRBV6-5|TRBJ2-2
TGTGCCAGCGGAAAACTAGCGGGGTCCGGGGAGCTGTTTTTT
CASGKLAGSGELFF
>NA|TRBD1|TRBV5-1|TRBJ2-7
TGCGCCAGCAGCCAGGACAGGACCTCCTACGAGCAGTACTTC
CASSQDRTSYEQYF
>NA|TRBD2|TRBV6-1|TRBJ2-7
TGTGCCAGCAGTGAAGAAGCGGGGTTTGAGGAGCAGTACTTC
CASSEEAGFEEQYF
>once|NA|TRBV10-2|TRBJ2-2
TGCGCCAGCAGTGAGTTACCAGGCACCGGGGAGCTGTTTTTT
CASSELPGTGELFF
>few|NA|TRBV7-9|TRBJ1-2
TGTGCCAGCAGCCTACAGGAGAACTATGGCTACACCTTC
CASSLQENYGYTF
>NA|NA|TRBV5-1|TRBJ2-1
TGCGCCAGCAGCAGCCACAATGAGCAGTTCTTC
CASSSHNEQFF
>NA|TRBD2|TRBV7-7|TRBJ2-3
TGTGCCAGCAGCCAAAATCCTGGGACTAGCGGCACAGATACGCAGTATTTT
CASSQNPGTSGTDTQYF
>NA|TRBD2|TRBV10-3|TRBJ2-7
TGTGCCATCAGTGAGTCGTCTAGCGGGAGGGCCCCCTACGAGCAGTACTTC
CAISESSSGRAPYEQYF
>NA|TRBD1|TRBV6-1|TRBJ1-1
TGTGCCAGCAGTGAAATGGACAGGGCAGGGACTGAAGCTTTCTTT
CASSEMDRAGTEAFF
>NA|TRBD1|TRBV19|TRBJ1-5
TGTGCCAGTAGGGCCTCTGACAGGGGCCCGAATCAGCCCCAGCATTTT
CASRASDRGPNQPQHF
>few|NA|TRBV6-1|TRBJ1-3
TGTGCCAGCAGTGAGCCAACAGGTATCTCTGGAAACACCATATATTTT
CASSEPTGISGNTIYF
>NA|NA|TRBV3-1/TRBV3-2|TRBJ2-2
TGTGCCAGCAGCCTCCTGAAAATGGTAGAAACCGGGGAGCTGTTTTTT
CASSLLKMVETGELFF
>NA|NA|TRBV5-1|TRBJ1-6
TGCGCCAGCAGCACCAGGGTTGATTCACCCCTCCACTTT
CASSTRVDSPLHF
>NA|TRBD1|TRBV4-1|TRBJ2-7
TGCGCCAGCAGTTTAGGACAGGGTTACGAGCAGTACTTC
CASSLGQGYEQYF
>few|NA|TRBV5-6|TRBJ1-3
TGTGCCAGCAGGTTTTCAGGGGCCGGAAACACCATATATTTT
CASRFSGAGNTIYF
>NA|TRBD1|TRBV29-1|TRBJ1-2
TGCAGCGTTGAAGACAGGGGGCGAAACTATGGCTACACCTTC
CSVEDRGRNYGYTF
>NA|TRBD2|TRBV9|TRBJ2-1
TGTGCCAGCAGCGTAGGGACTAGCGGGAGCTCCTACAATGAGCAGTTCTTC
CASSVGTSGSSYNEQFF
>NA|NA|TRBV6-6|TRBJ1-1
TGTGCCAGCAGTAGAGGCACTGAAGCTTTCTTT
CASSRGTEAFF
>NA|TRBD1|TRBV3-1/TRBV3-2|TRBJ1-5
TGTGCCAGCAGCCCCGACAGGGTCAATCAGCCCCAGCATTTT
CASSPDRVNQPQHF
>NA|NA|TRBV28|TRBJ2-3
TGTGCCAGCAGTCCCCTCGGGGATACGCAGTATTTT
CASSPLGDTQYF
>NA|NA|TRBV14|TRBJ2-1
TGTGCCAGCAGCCAAGATGGGCGCCTGAGCAATGAGCAGTTCTTC
CASSQDGRLSNEQFF
>NA|TRBD1|TRBV5-4|TRBJ1-1
TGTGCCAGCAGCTCCAGGGGGAATGAAGCTTTCTTT
CASSSRGNEAFF
>NA|TRBD1|TRBV4-1|TRBJ1-3
TGCGCCAGCAGCCAAGACCCGGGGACAGCACTATCCTCTGGAAACACCATATATTTT
CASSQDPGTALSSGNTIYF
>NA|TRBD1|TRBV4-2|TRBJ2-2
TGTGCCAGCAGCCAAAATCGGGACAGAAACACCGGGGAGCTGTTTTTT
CASSQNRDRNTGELFF
>NA|NA|TRBV14|TRBJ2-2
TGTGCCAGCAGCCAAGATTATTACAGAAAGAACACCGGGGAGCTGTTTTTT
CASSQDYYRKNTGELFF
>NA|NA|TRBV9|TRBJ2-2
TGTGCCAGCAGCGTTCAGGGGCAGGGAACCGGGGAGCTGTTTTTT
CASSVQGQGTGELFF
>NA|TRBD2|TRBV6-6|TRBJ2-1
TGTGCCAGCAGTCAAGCGGGAGGATTCTACAATGAGCAGTTCTTC
CASSQAGGFYNEQFF
>NA|TRBD2|TRBV2|TRBJ2-1
TGTGCCAGCAAGACCGCAAACCTAGCGGGAGAAGGACGGAATGAGCAGTTCTTC
CASKTANLAGEGRNEQFF
>NA|NA|TRBV5-1|TRBJ1-2
TGCGCCAGCAGCTTGGGCGGACAGTCGGCCGCCGTCTATGGCTACACCTTC
CASSLGGQSAAVYGYTF
>few|NA|TRBV20-1|TRBJ1-5
TGCAGTGCTAGTTGGGGGCAGAATCAGCCCCAGCATTTT
CSASWGQNQPQHF
>NA|TRBD2|TRBV19|TRBJ2-1
TGTGCCAGTAGAATCACTAGCGGCCCATACAATGAGCAGTTCTTC
CASRITSGPYNEQFF
>NA|TRBD2|TRBV7-3|TRBJ2-1
TGTGCCAGCAGGAGACTAGCGGGAGACGTAAATGAGCAGTTCTTC
CASRRLAGDVNEQFF
>NA|TRBD1|TRBV5-1|TRBJ2-1
TGCGCCAGCGGATCAGGGGGCTCGATCAATAGTGAGCAGTTCTTC
CASGSGGSINSEQFF
>many|NA|TRBV7-3|TRBJ1-1
TGTGCCAGCAGCTCGGTGTCGAACACTGAAGCTTTCTTT
CASSSVSNTEAFF
>NA|TRBD2|TRBV6-2/TRBV6-3|TRBJ2-7
TGTGCCAGCAGTTCCGCTCCCTCTACTAGCGGGAGAGACTACGAGCAGTACTTC
CASSSAPSTSGRDYEQYF
>NA|NA|TRBV11-2|TRBJ2-2
TGTGCCAGCAGCGTAACGAACACCGGGGAGCTGTTTTTT
CASSVTNTGELFF